The rows below give T cell receptor beta chains drawn from one sample of a study of T-cell memory formation after mild COVID-19. TCRdb re-called the 5' RACE reads with MiXCR, one entry per CDR3 protein. The sample holds under 250,000 distinct CDR3 sequences; 15% are singletons and the top ten take 2.1%. Sequencing input: PBMCs or a T cell subset sorted from them (not recorded which). These receptors came from an adult woman who had mild COVID-19 (a few samples of this study predate the infection). Cell type and time point are not known. CDR3s include the opening cysteine and the closing phenylalanine or tryptophan. A D gene is named only where the DNA matches it firmly. Not all rows give a size; the values are once, few, many and, for expanded clones, a class.

clone size: .; V gene: TRBV3-1; J gene: TRBJ1-1; D gene: .; CDR3 protein: CASSQDPGAATEAFF; CDR3 DNA: TGTGCCAGCAGCCAAGACCCGGGGGCGGCGACTGAAGCTTTCTTT
clone size: many; V gene: TRBV7-2; J gene: TRBJ2-7; D gene: .; CDR3 protein: CASSLAGSSEQYF; CDR3 DNA: TGTGCCAGCAGCTTAGCGGGTTCCAGCGAGCAGTACTTC
clone size: .; V gene: TRBV5-4; J gene: TRBJ1-2; D gene: .; CDR3 protein: CASSPPRPSYGYTF; CDR3 DNA: TGTGCCAGCAGCCCCCCCCGCCCTTCCTATGGCTACACCTTC
clone size: many; V gene: TRBV12-3/TRBV12-4; J gene: TRBJ1-1; D gene: .; CDR3 protein: CASSGLGTWNTEAFF; CDR3 DNA: TGTGCCAGCAGTGGCCTCGGGACATGGAACACTGAAGCTTTCTTT
clone size: few; V gene: TRBV3-1; J gene: TRBJ2-1; D gene: TRBD2; CDR3 protein: CASSQATSLQFF; CDR3 DNA: TGTGCCAGCAGCCAAGCGACTAGCCTGCAGTTCTTC
clone size: .; V gene: TRBV20-1; J gene: TRBJ1-2; D gene: .; CDR3 protein: CSAREGNGYTF; CDR3 DNA: TGCAGTGCTAGAGAAGGGAATGGCTACACCTTC
clone size: .; V gene: TRBV18; J gene: TRBJ1-1; D gene: .; CDR3 protein: CASSHGDLNTEAFF; CDR3 DNA: TGTGCCAGCTCACATGGGGACTTGAACACTGAAGCTTTCTTT
clone size: .; V gene: TRBV5-4; J gene: TRBJ2-3; D gene: TRBD1; CDR3 protein: CASSQRQGSTDTQYF; CDR3 DNA: TGTGCCAGCAGCCAAAGACAGGGGAGCACAGATACGCAGTATTTT
clone size: few; V gene: TRBV9; J gene: TRBJ1-4; D gene: TRBD1; CDR3 protein: CASSASGTGNEKLFF; CDR3 DNA: TGTGCCAGCAGCGCGTCCGGGACAGGGAATGAAAAACTGTTTTTT
clone size: .; V gene: TRBV6-5; J gene: TRBJ2-5; D gene: .; CDR3 protein: CASRRGGLETQYF; CDR3 DNA: TGTGCCAGCAGGCGAGGGGGGCTGGAGACCCAGTACTTC
clone size: .; V gene: TRBV19; J gene: TRBJ2-5; D gene: TRBD2; CDR3 protein: CASRRGGMETQYF; CDR3 DNA: TGTGCCAGCAGACGGGGGGGGATGGAGACCCAGTACTTC
clone size: .; V gene: TRBV7-3; J gene: TRBJ2-2; D gene: TRBD1; CDR3 protein: CASSLIRTGAGELFF; CDR3 DNA: TGTGCCAGCAGCTTAATCCGCACAGGGGCCGGGGAGCTGTTTTTT
clone size: .; V gene: TRBV7-6; J gene: TRBJ2-5; D gene: .; CDR3 protein: CASSIGIQETQYF; CDR3 DNA: TGTGCCAGCAGCATAGGGATACAAGAGACCCAGTACTTC
clone size: few; V gene: TRBV30; J gene: TRBJ2-3; D gene: TRBD1; CDR3 protein: CAWSPGDRDSDTQYF; CDR3 DNA: TGTGCCTGGAGTCCCGGGGACAGGGATTCAGATACGCAGTATTTT
clone size: .; V gene: TRBV18; J gene: TRBJ2-7; D gene: TRBD2; CDR3 protein: CASSERLAGVYEQYF; CDR3 DNA: TGTGCCAGCTCGGAGAGACTAGCGGGAGTCTACGAGCAGTACTTC
clone size: many; V gene: TRBV20-1; J gene: TRBJ2-5; D gene: .; CDR3 protein: CSARLQGWETQYF; CDR3 DNA: TGCAGTGCTAGGCTACAGGGTTGGGAGACCCAGTACTTC
clone size: .; V gene: TRBV5-1; J gene: TRBJ2-1; D gene: TRBD1; CDR3 protein: CASSSETGGNEQLF; CDR3 DNA: TGCGCCAGCAGTTCCGAAACAGGGGGGAATGAGCAGCTCTTC
clone size: few; V gene: TRBV5-1; J gene: TRBJ2-7; D gene: .; CDR3 protein: CASSPRWGANYEQYF; CDR3 DNA: TGCGCCAGCAGCCCCCGTTGGGGGGCGAACTACGAGCAGTACTTC
clone size: .; V gene: TRBV4-1; J gene: TRBJ2-1; D gene: TRBD1; CDR3 protein: CASSHGTETFDEQFF; CDR3 DNA: TGCGCCAGCAGCCATGGGACAGAGACGTTCGATGAGCAGTTCTTC
clone size: .; V gene: TRBV20-1; J gene: TRBJ2-2; D gene: .; CDR3 protein: CSARVGQNTGELFF; CDR3 DNA: TGCAGTGCTAGAGTTGGTCAGAACACCGGGGAGCTGTTTTTT
clone size: few; V gene: TRBV7-8; J gene: TRBJ2-5; D gene: .; CDR3 protein: CASSPSLETQYF; CDR3 DNA: TGTGCCAGCAGCCCCTCCCTGGAGACCCAGTACTTC
clone size: few; V gene: TRBV2; J gene: TRBJ2-1; D gene: TRBD1; CDR3 protein: CASRTYRGIYNEQFF; CDR3 DNA: TGTGCCAGCAGAACATACAGGGGGATCTACAATGAGCAGTTCTTC
clone size: .; V gene: TRBV7-2; J gene: TRBJ1-2; D gene: .; CDR3 protein: CASSPLRTSGGYTF; CDR3 DNA: TGTGCCAGCAGCCCCCTCCGAACTTCGGGTGGCTACACCTTC
clone size: .; V gene: TRBV10-3; J gene: TRBJ1-2; D gene: .; CDR3 protein: CAISSDPGRDGYTF; CDR3 DNA: TGTGCCATCTCTTCGGACCCGGGGCGCGATGGCTACACCTTC
clone size: few; V gene: TRBV3-1; J gene: TRBJ2-3; D gene: TRBD2; CDR3 protein: CASSRLAGDTQYF; CDR3 DNA: TGTGCCAGCAGCCGACTAGCGGGAGATACGCAGTATTTT
clone size: .; V gene: TRBV2; J gene: TRBJ2-7; D gene: .; CDR3 protein: CASLKWGSGGSYEQYF; CDR3 DNA: TGTGCCAGCCTCAAATGGGGTTCCGGGGGTTCCTACGAGCAGTACTTC
clone size: .; V gene: TRBV5-1; J gene: TRBJ1-1; D gene: .; CDR3 protein: CASSLEIPNTEAFF; CDR3 DNA: TGCGCCAGCAGCTTGGAAATCCCGAACACTGAAGCTTTCTTT
clone size: .; V gene: TRBV19; J gene: TRBJ2-2; D gene: .; CDR3 protein: CASSTLVFPSSAKELFF; CDR3 DNA: TGTGCCAGTAGTACCCTTGTTTTCCCTTCTAGTGCCAAGGAGCTGTTTTTT
clone size: many; V gene: TRBV18; J gene: TRBJ1-1; D gene: .; CDR3 protein: CASSSRRDTEAFF; CDR3 DNA: TGTGCCAGCTCAAGCAGACGGGACACTGAAGCTTTCTTT
clone size: .; V gene: TRBV20-1; J gene: TRBJ1-2; D gene: TRBD1; CDR3 protein: CSAMGQGRVYTF; CDR3 DNA: TGCAGTGCTATGGGACAGGGGAGAGTCTACACCTTC
clone size: few; V gene: TRBV19; J gene: TRBJ2-1; D gene: .; CDR3 protein: CASSRGDNLNNEQFF; CDR3 DNA: TGTGCCAGTAGTAGGGGGGACAACCTCAACAATGAGCAGTTCTTC
clone size: few; V gene: TRBV12-3/TRBV12-4; J gene: TRBJ2-7; D gene: .; CDR3 protein: CASSFGPSGEQYF; CDR3 DNA: TGTGCCAGCAGTTTTGGCCCGAGCGGCGAGCAGTACTTC
clone size: .; V gene: TRBV12-3/TRBV12-4; J gene: TRBJ1-2; D gene: TRBD1; CDR3 protein: CASTTGEGYGYTF; CDR3 DNA: TGTGCCAGCACGACAGGGGAAGGCTATGGCTACACCTTC
clone size: .; V gene: TRBV19; J gene: TRBJ2-2; D gene: TRBD1; CDR3 protein: CASSEAGGRELFF; CDR3 DNA: TGTGCCAGTAGTGAGGCAGGGGGCCGGGAGCTGTTTTTT
clone size: .; V gene: TRBV7-2; J gene: TRBJ2-7; D gene: TRBD1; CDR3 protein: CASSSGTGGLEQYF; CDR3 DNA: TGTGCCAGCAGCTCCGGGACAGGGGGCCTCGAGCAGTACTTC
clone size: .; V gene: TRBV20-1; J gene: TRBJ1-2; D gene: .; CDR3 protein: CSASEGGNYGYTF; CDR3 DNA: TGCAGTGCTAGTGAGGGAGGAAACTATGGCTACACCTTC
clone size: few; V gene: TRBV20-1; J gene: TRBJ1-1; D gene: TRBD1; CDR3 protein: CSAPDRLGNTEAFF; CDR3 DNA: TGCAGTGCCCCGGACAGGTTGGGCAACACTGAAGCTTTCTTT
clone size: .; V gene: TRBV5-6; J gene: TRBJ2-5; D gene: .; CDR3 protein: CASSLKEGLRGETQYF; CDR3 DNA: TGTGCCAGCAGCTTGAAGGAGGGATTACGGGGAGAGACCCAGTACTTC
clone size: few; V gene: TRBV5-6; J gene: TRBJ2-6; D gene: .; CDR3 protein: CASSPPNLGANVLTF; CDR3 DNA: TGTGCCAGCAGCCCCCCTAACCTTGGGGCCAACGTCCTGACTTTC
clone size: .; V gene: TRBV29-1; J gene: TRBJ1-1; D gene: .; CDR3 protein: CSVKGAISEAFF; CDR3 DNA: TGCAGCGTTAAAGGGGCTATTTCTGAAGCTTTCTTT
clone size: .; V gene: TRBV10-3; J gene: TRBJ1-1; D gene: .; CDR3 protein: CAISEFTEAFF; CDR3 DNA: TGTGCCATCAGTGAGTTTACTGAAGCTTTCTTT
clone size: few; V gene: TRBV20-1; J gene: TRBJ2-2; D gene: .; CDR3 protein: CSARGGRNTGELFF; CDR3 DNA: TGCAGTGCCCGCGGTGGGAGGAACACCGGGGAGCTGTTTTTT
clone size: .; V gene: TRBV5-6; J gene: TRBJ2-5; D gene: .; CDR3 protein: CASSPPWGGEETQYF; CDR3 DNA: TGTGCCAGCAGCCCCCCCTGGGGAGGTGAAGAGACCCAGTACTTC
clone size: few; V gene: TRBV5-6; J gene: TRBJ2-7; D gene: .; CDR3 protein: CASSLWGGATDEQYF; CDR3 DNA: TGTGCCAGCAGCTTGTGGGGGGGCGCGACTGACGAGCAGTACTTC
clone size: .; V gene: TRBV11-2; J gene: TRBJ2-2; D gene: .; CDR3 protein: CASSLFEGGNTGELFF; CDR3 DNA: TGTGCCAGCAGCTTATTTGAGGGAGGGAACACCGGGGAGCTGTTTTTT
clone size: .; V gene: TRBV5-5; J gene: TRBJ2-1; D gene: TRBD2; CDR3 protein: CASSNPGRNEQFF; CDR3 DNA: TGTGCCAGCAGCAACCCCGGGAGGAATGAGCAGTTCTTC
clone size: few; V gene: TRBV5-5; J gene: TRBJ2-5; D gene: TRBD1; CDR3 protein: CASSTMTGQETQYF; CDR3 DNA: TGTGCCAGCAGCACTATGACAGGGCAAGAGACCCAGTACTTC
clone size: few; V gene: TRBV10-3; J gene: TRBJ1-5; D gene: .; CDR3 protein: CAISAGLGQPQHF; CDR3 DNA: TGTGCCATCAGTGCTGGGCTTGGACAGCCCCAGCATTTT
clone size: many; V gene: TRBV6-1; J gene: TRBJ2-6; D gene: .; CDR3 protein: CASTWISGANVLTF; CDR3 DNA: TGTGCCAGCACATGGATCTCTGGGGCCAACGTCCTGACTTTC